This paragraph covers one TCR beta chain sequence. Its antigen is unidentified. The data were taken from a study of blood T cells in healthy people across ages. Findings and caveats of the study: Older age went with lower TCR beta diversity per million T cells, in a roughly linear way.

The CDR3 is 16 residues long. V dropped 1 base and J dropped 3 bases, with 16 bases sitting between them. The germline V gene has CDR1 SGHDN and CDR2 FVKESK. Combining a sample-barcoded 5' primer with a J-beta primer mix, a second PCR ran for roughly 7 to 12 cycles. TCRdb fed the 5' RACE reads into MiXCR, producing one record per CDR3 protein. The sample consists of 1.2 million to 1.5 million distinct CDR3 sequences, almost 60% of them appearing once. Sequencing input: blood. The receptor's source is a man aged 18 to 30 in good health. The rearrangement uses TRBV14 and TRBJ2-7; possibly TRBD1 for D (7 bases). DNA of the CDR3: TGTGCCAGCAGCCAAGGTCGCAGGGGGGCTTTCTACGAGCAGTACTTC. It translates to CASSQGRRGAFYEQYF.